The sample holds a few counts of the clone carrying this T cell receptor (beta chain). Antigen unknown. Generated by immunoSEQ multiplex PCR, the TCRdb table keeps only in-frame clones and is missing some. The sample comprises 780,000 or so clones, 55% to 75% of which are singletons, and about 1.8% rests with the top ten. This sample is drawn from a study of shared clonotypes between healthy human individuals. Study information: Per-donor plates numbered three CD4 naive, three CD4 memory, two CD8 naive and one CD8 memory.

General study findings and limits: Unshared clonotypes carried lower generation probabilities than those common to all four donors. Across four donors, naive CD4 shared 4.5% to 6%, naive CD8 approximately 3.5%, memory CD4 2% to 2.5%, memory CD8 roughly 0.37%.

Sequencing was carried out using memory CD4+ T cells sorted from blood. Subset in this sample: CD45RA-negative fraction. This clonotype was obtained from a woman in her twenties or thirties in good health.

This chain's CDR3 is CASSLTGDEQYF. CDR3 sequence (DNA): TGTGCCAGCAGCTTAACCGGAGACGAGCAGTACTTC. This chain joins TRBV11-2 and TRBJ2-7; D is unresolved. This CDR3 contains 12 residues. V was cut by 2 bases and J by 5 bases, with 7 bases left in between. CDR1 SGHAT and CDR2 FQNNGV come from the germline V gene.